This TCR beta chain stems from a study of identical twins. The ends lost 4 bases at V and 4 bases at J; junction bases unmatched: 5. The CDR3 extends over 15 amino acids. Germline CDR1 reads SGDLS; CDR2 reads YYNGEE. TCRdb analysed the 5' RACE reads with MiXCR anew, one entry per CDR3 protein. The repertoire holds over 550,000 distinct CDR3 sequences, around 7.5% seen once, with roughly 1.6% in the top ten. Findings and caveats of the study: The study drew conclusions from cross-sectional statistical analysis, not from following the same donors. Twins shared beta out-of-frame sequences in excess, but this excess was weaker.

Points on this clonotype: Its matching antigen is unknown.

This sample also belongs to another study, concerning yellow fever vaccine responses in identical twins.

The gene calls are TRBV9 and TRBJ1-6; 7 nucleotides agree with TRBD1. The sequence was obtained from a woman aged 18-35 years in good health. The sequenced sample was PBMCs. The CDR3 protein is CASSRGTEYNSPLHF. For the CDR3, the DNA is TGTGCCAGCAGCCGCGGGACAGAATATAATTCACCCCTCCACTTT.